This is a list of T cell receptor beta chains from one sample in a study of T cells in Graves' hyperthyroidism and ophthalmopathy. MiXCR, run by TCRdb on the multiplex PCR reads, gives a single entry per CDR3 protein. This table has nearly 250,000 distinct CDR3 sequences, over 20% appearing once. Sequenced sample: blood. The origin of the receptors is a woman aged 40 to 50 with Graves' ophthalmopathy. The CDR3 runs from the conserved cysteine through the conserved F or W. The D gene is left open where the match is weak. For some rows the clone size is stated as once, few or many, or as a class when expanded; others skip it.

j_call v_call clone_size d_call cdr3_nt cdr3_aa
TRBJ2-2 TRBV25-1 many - TGTGCCAGCAGTGAGAAGTCCACAAACACCGGGGAGCTGTTTTTT CASSEKSTNTGELFF
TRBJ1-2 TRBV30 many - TGTGCCTGGAGGGTCGGGGGTCACTATGGCTACACCTTC CAWRVGGHYGYTF
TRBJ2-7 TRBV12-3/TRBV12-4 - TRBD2 TGTGCCAGCAGTTCCGGACTAGCGGGGCTGAGCTCCTACGAGCAGTACTTC CASSSGLAGLSSYEQYF
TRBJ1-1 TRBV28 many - TGTGCCAGCAGTTTATCATCCTCCTCCACCTGGTTTTCGAACACTGAAGCTTTCTTT CASSLSSSSTWFSNTEAFF
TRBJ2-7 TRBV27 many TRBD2 TGTGCCAGCAGGATGACTAGCGGGTTCTACGAGCAGTACTTC CASRMTSGFYEQYF
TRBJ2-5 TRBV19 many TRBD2 TGTGCCAGTACGGTGGCGGGAGGTTTCCAAGAGACCCAGTACTTC CASTVAGGFQETQYF
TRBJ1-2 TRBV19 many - TGTGCCAGTAGTATGACAGCGAAGGGCTATGGCTACACCTTC CASSMTAKGYGYTF
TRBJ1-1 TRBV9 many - TGTGCCAGCAGCGCGTACCCTCAACACCGGAACACTGAAGCTTTCTTT CASSAYPQHRNTEAFF
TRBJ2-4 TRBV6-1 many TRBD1 TGTGCCAGCGGACAGGGGAACATTCAGTACTTC CASGQGNIQYF
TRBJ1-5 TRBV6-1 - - TGTGCCAGCAGGAGCGACAGTAGGAGCAATCAGCCCCAGCATTTT CASRSDSRSNQPQHF
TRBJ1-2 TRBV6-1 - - TGTGCCAGCAGTACCCGGGGGTGGATTGCCTATGGCTACACCTTC CASSTRGWIAYGYTF
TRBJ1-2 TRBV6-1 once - TGTGCCAGCAGGTCGATATATGGTTCTTACTATGGCTACACCTTC CASRSIYGSYYGYTF
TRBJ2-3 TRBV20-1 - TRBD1 TGCAGTGCTCTGACCGGGACAGGGGCCACAGATACGCAGTATTTT CSALTGTGATDTQYF
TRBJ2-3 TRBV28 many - TGTGCCAGCACCGCAAACACAGATACGCAGTATTTT CASTANTDTQYF
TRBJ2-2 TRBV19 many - TGTGCCAGTAGTACTTCGGGGGAGCTGTTTTTT CASSTSGELFF
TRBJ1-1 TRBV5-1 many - TGCGCCAGCAGCTTGGAGGGGCTCTTTGAAGCTTTCTTT CASSLEGLFEAFF
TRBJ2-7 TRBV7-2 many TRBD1 TGTGCCAGCAGCTCGACAGGGGGAGTTTACGAGCAGTACTTC CASSSTGGVYEQYF
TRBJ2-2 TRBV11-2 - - TGTGCCAGCAGCCCCCAGGGTCCATTGGCCACCGGGGAGCTGTTTTTT CASSPQGPLATGELFF
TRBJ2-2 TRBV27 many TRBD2 TGTGCCAGCAGTTTAAACGGGGGGACCGGGGAGCTGTTTTTT CASSLNGGTGELFF
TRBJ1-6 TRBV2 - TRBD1 TGTGCCAGCAGGGAAACAGGGGCTCGCTCGCCCCTCCACTTT CASRETGARSPLHF
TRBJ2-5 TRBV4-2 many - TGTGCCAGCAGCCAAGTAAACAGCCAAGAGACCCAGTACTTC CASSQVNSQETQYF
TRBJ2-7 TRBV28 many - TGTGCCAGCAGGCCAACTGACACCTTCTACGAGCAGTACTTC CASRPTDTFYEQYF
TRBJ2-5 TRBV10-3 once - TGTGCCATCAGTGAGTCGAAAGGTGCCGGGACCCAGTACTTC CAISESKGAGTQYF
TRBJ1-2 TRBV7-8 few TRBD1 TGTGCCAGCAGCTTAGCACAGGGGACCAACTATGGCTACACCTTC CASSLAQGTNYGYTF
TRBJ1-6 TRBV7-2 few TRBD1 TGTGCCAGCAAAAAGGGACAGGATAATTCACCCCTCCACTTT CASKKGQDNSPLHF
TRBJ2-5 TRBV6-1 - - TGTGCCAGCAGTGAAGCAACAGGGAGTCCCCAGTACTTC CASSEATGSPQYF
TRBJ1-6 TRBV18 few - TGTGCCAGCTCACCACACCGGGATTCACCCCTCCACTTT CASSPHRDSPLHF
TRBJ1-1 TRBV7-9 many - TGTGCCAGCAGCTCCGTATATGAAGCTTTCTTT CASSSVYEAFF
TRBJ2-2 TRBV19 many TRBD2 TGTGCCAGTATGGGACTAGAGAACACCGGGGAGCTGTTTTTT CASMGLENTGELFF
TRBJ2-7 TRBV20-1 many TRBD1 TGCAGCAATGCTAGGTCTGGGCAGGGGGCCTACGAGCAGTACTTC CSNARSGQGAYEQYF
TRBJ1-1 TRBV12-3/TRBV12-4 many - TGTGCCAGCAGTTTCGACAGCCTGAACACTGAAGCTTTCTTT CASSFDSLNTEAFF
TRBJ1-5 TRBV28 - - TGTGCCAGCAGTTTGCTTAGCAATCAGCCCCAGCATTTT CASSLLSNQPQHF
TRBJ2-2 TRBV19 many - TGTGCCAGTAGTATGTACGGGGCCGGGGAGCTGTTTTTT CASSMYGAGELFF
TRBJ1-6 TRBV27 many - TGTGCCAGCAGGCAGGACCGACAGCCCTATAATTCACCCCTCCACTTT CASRQDRQPYNSPLHF
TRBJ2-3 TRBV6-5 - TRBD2 TGTGCCAGCAGCCGTCCCGGGACTAGCGGGAGGGCCTTAGATACGCAGTATTTT CASSRPGTSGRALDTQYF
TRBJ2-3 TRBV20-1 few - TGCAGTGCCGAGACTCCTAGCACAGATACGCAGTATTTT CSAETPSTDTQYF
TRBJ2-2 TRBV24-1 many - TGTGCCACCATGGGGAGCGGAAACACCGGGGAGCTGTTTTTT CATMGSGNTGELFF
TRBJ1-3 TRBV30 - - TGTGCCTGGGGGATGGAGGGGAGAAGAAACACCATATATTTT CAWGMEGRRNTIYF
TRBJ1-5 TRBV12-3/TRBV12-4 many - TGTGCCAGCAGCCGCCACTCCGGACACCCCAGCAATCAGCCCCAGCATTTT CASSRHSGHPSNQPQHF
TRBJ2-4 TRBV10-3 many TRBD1 TGTGCCATCGGGACAGGGGGCCTAATGAAGTACTTC CAIGTGGLMKYF
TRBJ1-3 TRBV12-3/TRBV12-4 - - TGTGCCAGCAGTTTGGGCGGAGACTCTGGAAACACCATATATTTT CASSLGGDSGNTIYF
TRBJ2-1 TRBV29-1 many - TGCAGCGTTGCGGCAGGGCTCTCCTACAATGAGCAGTTCTTC CSVAAGLSYNEQFF
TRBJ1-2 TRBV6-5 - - TGTGCCAGCAGTTACTCGATTGGGACTTTATATGGCTACACCTTC CASSYSIGTLYGYTF
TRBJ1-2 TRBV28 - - TGTGCCAGCACCATTTCGCCAGGGGCAAGGGGCTACACCTTC CASTISPGARGYTF
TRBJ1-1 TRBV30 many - TGTGCCTGGAAGGACGGTCTTGGGACTGAAGCTTTCTTT CAWKDGLGTEAFF
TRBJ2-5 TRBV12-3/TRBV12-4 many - TGTGCCAGCAGTTTAATTGCTGTAGGGGAGACCCAGTACTTC CASSLIAVGETQYF
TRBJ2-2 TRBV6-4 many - TGTGCCAGCAGTTCCGACAGCGCTGTCACCGGGGAGCTGTTTTTT CASSSDSAVTGELFF
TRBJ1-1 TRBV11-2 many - TGTGCCAGTGAGACAATTATCGGCACTGAAGCTTTCTTT CASETIIGTEAFF
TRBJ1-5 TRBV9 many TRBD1 TGTGCCAGCAGTGAACAGGGGGTCGGGCAGCCCCAGCATTTT CASSEQGVGQPQHF
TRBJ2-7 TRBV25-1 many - TGTGCCAGCAGTGAAGGGAAGTGGGCCCGACAGGACGAGCAGTACTTC CASSEGKWARQDEQYF
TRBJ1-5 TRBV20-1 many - TGCAGTGCTAGTGAAAGTGGGTTAAATCAGCCCCAGCATTTT CSASESGLNQPQHF
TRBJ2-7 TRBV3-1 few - TGTGCCAGCAGCCAAGAGTCCCCCGGAGTTCCTGGCTACGAGCAGTACTTC CASSQESPGVPGYEQYF
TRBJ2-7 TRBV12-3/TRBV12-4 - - TGTGCCAGCAGTCCAGGGGTGGGGGAGCAGTACTTC CASSPGVGEQYF
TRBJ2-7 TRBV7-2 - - TGTGCCAGCAGCTTAGCCAGGAGTAGCTCCTACGAGCAGTACTTC CASSLARSSSYEQYF